This T cell receptor beta chain derives from a study of cytomegalovirus exposure and HLA in healthy donors. The PCR employed 60 Vbeta primers together with 13 Jbeta primers. TCRdb's copy holds only in-frame clones and misses some; the assay was immunoSEQ multiplex PCR. The sample yields some 250,000 clones, 82% seen once. Study-wide points: Certain sequence variants were highly shared and formed a cluster, and this cluster was likely a sequencing artifact.

All the people who gave samples were healthy bone marrow donors. This clone was observed a single time. The antigen is unknown. The receptor's source is a woman in her thirties or forties in good health and CMV-seropositive. Specimen: PBMCs.

CDR3 residues: CASGLVQGLGNTEAFF. The CDR3 nucleotides read TGTGCTAGTGGTTTGGTGCAGGGGCTGGGGAACACTGAAGCTTTCTTT. The V gene is TRBV12-5, the J gene TRBJ1-1; TRBD1 might be the D (6 bases). This CDR3 region has 16 residues. Trimming removed 0 bases from V and 1 base from J, with 12 bases in between. The V gene's germline CDR1 is LGHNT and CDR2 FRNRAP. Full variable domain (outside the CDR3, taken from reference TRBV12-5 and TRBJ1-1): DARVTQTPRHKVTEMGQEVTMRCQPILGHNTVFWYRQTMMQGLELLAYFRNRAPLDDSGMPKDRFSAEMPDATLATLKIQPSEPRDSAVYFCASGLVQGLGNTEAFFGQGTRLTVV.